The source of this T cell receptor (beta chain) is a study of shared clonotypes between healthy human individuals. Study information: Samples came from a couple of female and a few male donors aged 18 to 49. Whole-study findings and limits: A few donors shared approximately 5% of their naive CD4 clonotypes. The study generally estimated greater richness for naive than memory subsets.

This clone was found a few times. Antigen specificity is unknown. V was trimmed by 6 bases and J by 6 bases, leaving 8 bases between them. The V gene's germline CDR1 is MDHEN and CDR2 SYDVKM. CDR3 length: 11 amino acids. Each sample came from a Caucasian adult donor living in Nashville, Tennessee. Repertoires were generated with immunoSEQ multiplex PCR, while TCRdb's copy carries only in-frame clones and drops some. The sample lists approximately 700,000 clones, less than 80% occurring once. The sequence derives from a woman between 25 and 40 years old in good health. The V call is TRBV28, the J call TRBJ1-1; D is uncertain. Sequencing was carried out using memory CD4+ T cells sorted from blood. Subset defined: CD45RA-negative fraction. CDR3 bases: TGTGCCAGCAGCCTGACCGCTGAAGCTTTCTTT. It yields the protein CASSLTAEAFF.